This T cell receptor beta chain comes out of a study of CD8 T cells in Susac syndrome. Study summary: Treatment at blood withdrawal was none, corticosteroids, or intravenous immunoglobulin alone in Susac syndrome patients.

The CDR3 consists of 15 residues. Germline CDR1 SQVTM, CDR2 ANQGSEA. The V gene lost 4 bases and the J gene lost 0 bases, with 13 bases spanning the gap. Random hexamers served to reverse transcribe roughly 0.5 to 1 ug RNA. TCRdb processed the immunoSEQ multiplex PCR reads anew with MiXCR; each CDR3 protein has one entry. The data show 100,000 to 150,000 distinct CDR3 sequences, around 94% seen once. Blood CD8+ and CD4+ T cells underwent high-throughput TCR beta sequencing. Negative isolation was used for CD8+ and CD4+ T cells and FACS enrichment for TEMRA cells. This clonotype originated in a human donor with Susac syndrome. The rearrangement joins TRBV29-1 to TRBJ2-1; no definite D call. The specimen was CD8+ T cells from PBMCs. In DNA form, the CDR3 reads TGCAGCGTTGCGAGAGACTCCAGCTCCTACAATGAGCAGTTCTTC. It encodes CSVARDSSSYNEQFF.